Here is one T cell receptor beta chain with its context. The sample comes from a study of T cell changes during pregnancy in multiple sclerosis. TCRdb keeps only in-frame clones here, not all; method: immunoSEQ multiplex PCR. The sample lists approximately 130,000 clones, approximately 93% occurring once. The CDR3 runs to 14 residues. The trim removed 7 bases at V and 5 bases at J, leaving 9 bases unmatched. Germline V gene sequence: CDR1 SEHNR, CDR2 FQNEAQ (reference sequence). The sequencing used peripheral blood, collected before pregnancy. This clonotype originated in a female donor with multiple sclerosis, enrolled in a pregnancy study. This chain links TRBV7-9 with TRBJ2-7; 9 nucleotides line up with TRBD1. The CDR3 loop reads CASNLQGARDEQYF. Written as DNA, the CDR3 is TGTGCCAGCAACCTACAGGGGGCTAGGGACGAGCAGTACTTC.